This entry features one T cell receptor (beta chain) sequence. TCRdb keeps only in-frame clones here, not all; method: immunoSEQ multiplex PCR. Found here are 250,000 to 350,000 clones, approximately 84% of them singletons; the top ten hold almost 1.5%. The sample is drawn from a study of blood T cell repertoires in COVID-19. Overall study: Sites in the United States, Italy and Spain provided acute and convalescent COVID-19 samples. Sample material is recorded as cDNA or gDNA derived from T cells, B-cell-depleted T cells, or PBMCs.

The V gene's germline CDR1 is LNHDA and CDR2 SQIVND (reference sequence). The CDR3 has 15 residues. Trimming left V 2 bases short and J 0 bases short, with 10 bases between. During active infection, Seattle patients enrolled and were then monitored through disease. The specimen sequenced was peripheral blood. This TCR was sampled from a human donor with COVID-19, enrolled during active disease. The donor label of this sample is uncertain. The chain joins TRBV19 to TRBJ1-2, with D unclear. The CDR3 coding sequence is TGTGCCAGTAGTATAACGCACAGACCTAACTATGGCTACACCTTC. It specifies CASSITHRPNYGYTF.